The T cell receptor (beta chain) under discussion was sequenced for a study of blood T cell repertoires in COVID-19. At the level of the study: PBMCs, B-cell-depleted T cells, or T cells were the source of the cDNA or gDNA that made up the material.

Study processing details: It was from reference gene primer amplification that nucleated cell counts were estimated. Method: immunoSEQ multiplex PCR; TCRdb's copy keeps in-frame clones and lacks some. The V and J calls and the clone size are those of that table, but D and trimming were determined from the DNA. The table shows around 190,000 clones, with more than 80% occurring only once. The study counted Cohort 3 donors as recovered given two negative PCRs, clearance, or symptom resolution. The CDR3 has 16 residues. Trimming took off 2 bases at V and 2 bases at J, with 12 bases between the two ends. The germline CDR1 and CDR2 sequences are MNHNS and SASEGT.

The receptor comes from a man between 35 and 55 years old who had recovered from COVID-19. The chain has TRBV6-1 and TRBJ2-2; D is unclear. The source material was PBMCs or T cells enriched from blood (not recorded which). The CDR3 bases are TGTGCCAGCAGTGAACGATCTAGAGTAAACACCGGGGAGCTGTTTTTT. Translated: CASSERSRVNTGELFF.